Following are 26 T cell receptor beta chains from one sample sequenced in a study of cytomegalovirus exposure and HLA in healthy donors. The study ran its PCR with 60 Vbeta and 13 Jbeta primers. The table came from immunoSEQ multiplex PCR; TCRdb's copy has only in-frame clones and leaves some out. The data contain 150,000 to 200,000 clones, 75% to 85% of them singletons. Sequenced input: PBMCs. The receptors originated from a woman aged 18-29 years in good health and CMV-seropositive.

This chain uses TRBV7-9 with TRBJ1-4, with D tentatively TRBD1 (5 bases). V was shortened by 2 bases and J by 8 bases, with 15 bases between the two germline ends. The CDR3 loop spans 15 amino acids. The V gene's germline CDR1 is SEHNR and CDR2 FQNEAQ (reference sequence). CDR3: CASSLLSNRGEKLFF. The CDR3 DNA reads as TGTGCCAGCAGCTTATTATCGAATAGGGGCGAAAAACTGTTTTTT.

V gene TRBV19 combines with J gene TRBJ1-4; D is undetermined. The ends were cut back, 5 bases at V and 6 bases at J, with 13 bases in the middle. This CDR3 contains 14 residues. In germline, CDR1 is LNHDA, CDR2 SQIVND (reference sequence). The CDR3 loop is CASSLASPHEKLFF. CDR3 coding DNA: TGTGCCAGTAGTTTGGCAAGTCCCCATGAAAAACTGTTTTTT.

The V gene is TRBV6-5, the J gene TRBJ1-3; 7 nucleotides match TRBD1. The ends lost 4 bases at V and 1 base at J; junction bases unmatched: 1. Germline V lookup: CDR1 MNHEY, CDR2 SVGAGI. This CDR3 has 14 amino acids. The DNA for the CDR3 is TGTGCCAGCAGTTCGACAGGGTCTGGAAACACCATATATTTT. Protein: CASSSTGSGNTIYF.

The chain links TRBV5-4 to TRBJ2-1; 9 positions agree with TRBD2. The CDR3 length is 17 residues. V lost 1 base to trimming and J lost 4 bases; unmatched junction nucleotides: 9. The germline gives CDR1 SGHNT, CDR2 YYREEE (reference sequence). Written as DNA, the CDR3 is TGTGCCAGCAGCTTGACTATGCCTAGCGGGGAATACAATGAGCAGTTCTTC. This translates into CASSLTMPSGEYNEQFF.

The chain employs TRBV29-1 and TRBJ1-1, with a tentative D call TRBD1 (5 bases). CDR1 and CDR2 (germline): SQVTM, ANQGSEA. This CDR3 is built from 11 residues. Trimming removed 1 base at V and 9 bases at J, with 9 bases between. CDR3 nucleotide sequence: TGCAGCGTTGAAGGGGGCACACAAGCTTTCTTT. It yields the protein CSVEGGTQAFF.

This chain joins TRBV28 and TRBJ1-6; 9 bases are shared with TRBD1. The CDR3 has 15 amino acids. Germline V gene lookup returns CDR1 MDHEN and CDR2 SYDVKM. The ends lost 7 bases at V and 10 bases at J; junction bases unmatched: 11. The CDR3 spells CASKNPGQGQSPLHF. The DNA of the CDR3 is TGTGCCAGCAAGAACCCGGGACAGGGTCAATCACCCCTCCACTTT.

The chain has TRBV30 and TRBJ1-1, with 10 bases aligning to TRBD1. The CDR3 has 13 residues. Trimming removed 3 bases from V and 5 bases from J; junction bases left unmatched: 3. From germline, CDR1 is GTSNPN and CDR2 SVGIG (reference sequence). The CDR3 region has the DNA TGTGCCTGGAGCGCGGACAGGGGGACTGAAGCTTTCTTT. Translating gives CAWSADRGTEAFF.

This chain uses TRBV6-5 with TRBJ1-2; 9 bases align to TRBD1. The CDR3 has 15 amino acids. The V gene end was trimmed by 6 bases and the J gene end by 3 bases; junction bases not matched to a gene: 8. From germline, CDR1 is MNHEY and CDR2 SVGAGI. The CDR3 sequence is CASSVEGTGHYGYTF. The CDR3 coding sequence is TGTGCCAGCAGCGTCGAGGGGACAGGGCACTATGGCTACACCTTC.

The rearrangement links TRBV19 to TRBJ1-2, with 8 bases lining up with TRBD1. With 6 bases clipped from V and 2 bases from J, the junction kept 5 bases outside the gene matches. In germline, CDR1 is LNHDA, CDR2 SQIVND (reference sequence). The CDR3 has 14 residues. CDR3 region: CASRGQELNYGYTF. The CDR3 DNA reads TGTGCCAGTAGGGGACAGGAACTCAACTATGGCTACACCTTC.

The chain employs TRBV29-1 and TRBJ2-1, with 8 bases that match TRBD2. This CDR3 region has 14 residues. V trimming: 7 bases; J trimming: 4 bases; junction bases outside the gene matches: 9. The germline CDR1 and CDR2 sequences are SQVTM and ANQGSEA. The CDR3 DNA reads as TGCAGCGGGGGTCGGGGGGGCCTTTACAATGAGCAGTTCTTC. Translation gives CSGGRGGLYNEQFF.

The J gene is TRBJ2-7, the V gene TRBV10-3; TRBD1 matches at 11 bases. Germline V gene sequence: CDR1 ENHRY, CDR2 SYGVKD. The CDR3 has 15 residues. J lost 5 bases, V lost 3 bases, and 6 bases had no gene match. The CDR3 is CAISENGQGADEQYF. CDR3 bases: TGTGCCATCAGTGAAAACGGACAGGGGGCTGACGAGCAGTACTTC.

About this clone: At one of its ends the junction is not consistent with the germline gene, which may arise from a read error. Other nucleotide sequences in the sample specify the same CDR3. The chain combines TRBV6-5 with TRBJ1-1; a possible D gene is TRBD1 (5 bases). Germline V gene lookup returns CDR1 MNHEY and CDR2 SVGAGI. The CDR3 is 11 amino acids. CDR3 region: CASTRGGEAFF. As DNA, the CDR3 is TGTGCCAGCACTCGAGGAGGGGAAGCTTTCTTC.

CDR3 in DNA: TGTGCCAGCAGCCAAGTCGACAGCAACTATGGCTACACCTTC. Its protein is CASSQVDSNYGYTF. The V and J genes are TRBV14 and TRBJ1-2; maybe TRBD1 (5 bases). CDR3 length: 14 residues. Germline CDR1 and CDR2: SGHDN and FVKESK. Between the trimmed V and J ends, which lost 1 base and 2 bases, there was a span of 8 bases. Full variable domain (missing parts from reference TRBV14 and TRBJ1-2): EAGVTQFPSHSVIEKGQTVTLRCDPISGHDNLYWYRRVMGKEIKFLLHFVKESKQDESGMPNNRFLAERTGGTYSTLKVQPAELEDSGVYFCASSQVDSNYGYTFGSGTRLTVV.

This rearrangement joins TRBV5-4 to TRBJ1-4, with D maybe TRBD1 (6 bases). CDR3 length equals 15 residues. The germline V and J ends were trimmed by 4 bases and 7 bases, with 17 bases remaining between them. Germline V gives CDR1 SGHNT, CDR2 YYREEE (reference sequence). The CDR3 nucleotides are TGTGCCAGCAGCCAAAAACAGGGAGACGGTGAAAAACTGTTTTTT. Translation gives CASSQKQGDGEKLFF.

The chain couples TRBV7-5 to TRBJ2-1; the table assigns TRBD2, which was not confirmed against the DNA. TRBV7-5 is deemed a pseudogene. CDR3 length: 17 residues. The CDR3 region has the DNA TGTGCCAGAAGCCGCTATCTAGCGGGGGGCCCCTACAATGAGCAGTTCTTC. Residues: CARSRYLAGGPYNEQFF.

The J gene is TRBJ1-4, the V gene TRBV6-6; 7 bases fit TRBD1. Germline assignment: CDR1 MNHNY and CDR2 SVGAGI (reference sequence). Trimming at V came to 5 bases and at J to 10 bases, leaving 10 bases not matched to a gene. The CDR3 consists of 14 residues. CDR3 bases: TGTGCCAGCAGTCAGACAGGGATGAACAGAAAACTGTTTTTT. It encodes CASSQTGMNRKLFF.

The chain has TRBV19 and TRBJ2-2; 8 bases agree with TRBD2. CDR3 length equals 14 residues. Germline CDR1 LNHDA, CDR2 SQIVND (reference sequence). J was trimmed by 3 bases and V by 11 bases; bases with no gene match: 8. CDR3 sequence: CAPRRGGYTGELFF. Written as DNA, the CDR3 is TGTGCCCCCCGCCGGGGGGGGTACACCGGGGAGCTGTTTTTT.

This chain links TRBV4-1 with TRBJ1-1; maybe TRBD1 (6 bases). The CDR3 has 17 residues. In germline, CDR1 is MGHRA, CDR2 YSYEKL. V lost 3 bases, J lost 1 base, and 18 bases lay in between. In nucleotides, the CDR3 is TGCGCCAGCAGCCATACCCCGCGGGGGGCAAGGAACACTGAAGCTTTCTTT. Protein product: CASSHTPRGARNTEAFF.

The chain joins TRBV9 to TRBJ1-1; possible D gene TRBD1, 5 bases. CDR1 SGDLS and CDR2 YYNGEE come from the germline V gene. The CDR3 is 14 residues long. V was cut by 4 bases and J by 1 base, with 11 bases left in between. CDR3 amino acids: CASSPGRANTEAFF. DNA of the CDR3: TGTGCCAGCAGCCCCGGCAGGGCGAACACTGAAGCTTTCTTT.

The rearrangement joins TRBV5-4 to TRBJ2-2, with 10 bases matching TRBD2. Germline trimming cut 4 bases from V and 2 bases from J; bases unmatched to any gene: 5. The CDR3 is 16 amino acids. In germline, CDR1 is SGHNT, CDR2 YYREEE (reference sequence). The CDR3 DNA reads TGTGCCAGCAGCAACGGACTAGCGGACAACACCGGGGAGCTGTTTTTT. Its protein is CASSNGLADNTGELFF. Based on the CDR3 plus reference TRBV5-4 and TRBJ2-2, the full variable domain is ETGVTQSPTHLIKTRGQQVTLRCSSQSGHNTVSWYQQALGQGPQFIFQYYREEENGRGNFPPRFSGLQFPNYSSELNVNALELDDSALYLCASSNGLADNTGELFFGEGSRLTVL.

This chain's CDR3 is CASSKEPGQGFALHF. CDR3 bases: TGTGCCAGCAGCAAAGAGCCGGGACAGGGGTTTGCCCTCCACTTT. This chain connects TRBV5-4 to TRBJ1-6; 10 bases align to TRBD1. Germline V gene sequence: CDR1 SGHNT, CDR2 YYREEE (reference sequence). With 4 bases clipped from V and 14 bases from J, the junction kept 12 bases outside the gene matches. The CDR3 runs to 15 residues.

The rearrangement links TRBV5-1 to TRBJ2-5; the match to TRBD1 covers 11 bases. The CDR3 loop spans 17 amino acids. Germline V CDR1 and CDR2: SGHRS, YFSETQ. The junction had 6 bases not matched to a gene; V was cut back by 1 base and J by 1 base. CDR3 DNA sequence: TGCGCCAGCAGCTTGTCTGGGGACAGGGGGTTCCAAGAGACCCAGTACTTC. Protein: CASSLSGDRGFQETQYF. The full variable domain, completed using reference TRBV5-1 and TRBJ2-5, is KAGVTQTPRYLIKTRGQQVTLSCSPISGHRSVSWYQQTPGQGLQFLFEYFSETQRNKGNFPGRFSGRQFSNSRSEMNVSTLELGDSALYLCASSLSGDRGFQETQYFGPGTRLLVL.

The chain uses TRBV5-4 and TRBJ2-3, with TRBD1 matching 7 bases. V shed 4 bases, J shed 1 base, and the junction held 6 bases outside the gene matches. CDR3 size: 15 residues. Looked up from germline, CDR1 is SGHNT and CDR2 is YYREEE (reference sequence). Written as DNA, the CDR3 is TGTGCCAGCAGCAGACGTCAGGGGGGCACAGATACGCAGTATTTT. Its translation is CASSRRQGGTDTQYF.

The rearrangement joins TRBV6-5 to TRBJ1-2, with a tentative D call TRBD1 (6 bases). Germline CDR1 MNHEY, CDR2 SVGAGI. V shed 4 bases and J shed 6 bases, with 12 bases lying between them. CDR3 length: 13 residues. The CDR3 loop reads CASSSVQGDGYTF. CDR3 in DNA: TGTGCCAGCAGTTCCGTACAGGGAGATGGCTACACCTTC.

J is TRBJ1-2 and V is TRBV7-9; 9 bases are a match to TRBD1. This CDR3 comprises 17 residues. Trimming cost V 2 bases and J 2 bases; bases outside gene matches: 9. Per germline, CDR1 SEHNR and CDR2 FQNEAQ (reference sequence). The CDR3 nucleotides read TGTGCCAGCAGCTTACGGGACAGGGCATCGAAAAACTATGGCTACACCTTC. Translation: CASSLRDRASKNYGYTF.

The chain uses TRBV7-2 and TRBJ2-3, with no clear D. Germline CDR1 reads SGHTA; CDR2 reads FQGNSA. Trimming removed 5 bases at V and 2 bases at J, with 11 bases between. The length of the CDR3 is 14 residues. The CDR3 loop is CASSLRRVTDTQYF. The CDR3 DNA sequence: TGTGCCAGCAGCCTAAGGAGAGTCACAGATACGCAGTATTTT.